Below, one T cell receptor (beta chain) is given with its context. Its antigen is not identified. The data were obtained in a study of T cell responses to AZD1222 COVID-19 vaccine. Study findings and constraints: White British ancestry dominated among donors, who included more females, and clonal diversity was possibly underestimated.

This CDR3 has 14 amino acids. Germline lookup yields CDR1 LNHDA and CDR2 SQIVND (reference sequence). V lost 1 base to trimming and J lost 7 bases, with 11 bases between them. The protocol was immunoSEQ multiplex PCR, while the TCRdb copy is restricted to in-frame clones and leaves out a portion. This sample has some 140,000 clones, with 88% found just once. The chain combines TRBV19 with TRBJ2-1, with D unresolved. This receptor was obtained from an adult who received the AZD1222 COVID-19 vaccine. The source material was peripheral blood, sampled 28 days after the second AZD1222 dose. The CDR3 is CASSIGRFGNEQFF. CDR3 coding DNA: TGTGCCAGTAGTATAGGCCGTTTCGGAAATGAGCAGTTCTTC. Based on the CDR3 plus reference TRBV19 and TRBJ2-1, the full variable domain is DGGITQSPKYLFRKEGQNVTLSCEQNLNHDAMYWYRQDPGQGLRLIYYSQIVNDFQKGDIAEGYSVSREKKESFPLTVTSAQKNPTAFYLCASSIGRFGNEQFFGPGTRLTVL.